These 26 T cell receptor beta chains share one sample of origin, sequenced in a study of T-cell reconstitution after alpha-beta-depleted transplantation in children. Unique molecular identifiers tagged the TCRbeta library. TCRdb itself ran the PCR reads through MiXCR, one entry per CDR3 protein. The top ten hold 0.9% to 1.2% of the sample, which has around 600,000 distinct CDR3 sequences, about 15% seen once. The sequencing used PBMCs from the stem cell graft donor, collected from the stem cell graft. All receptors derive from a human donor who donated a stem cell graft to a child with acute myeloid leukemia.

In this sample, this clonotype turned up many times. This chain connects TRBV10-3 to TRBJ1-5; D is unresolved. V dropped 11 bases and J dropped 8 bases, with 10 bases sitting between them. The CDR3 consists of 10 residues. Germline CDR1 reads ENHRY; CDR2 reads SYGVKD. The CDR3 reads CAAGREPQHF. The CDR3 DNA reads as TGTGCCGCCGGTAGGGAGCCCCAGCATTTT.

This clonotype was picked up many times. This rearrangement joins TRBV6-2 or TRBV6-3 to TRBJ1-4; a possible D gene is TRBD1 (5 bases). CDR1 is MNHEY, CDR2 SVGEGT, per germline. This CDR3 is 15 amino acids long. Trimming took 1 base from V and 8 from J, leaving 14 bases between them. As DNA, the CDR3 is TGTGCCAGCAGTTACTTCAGGGACGAGAGGGAAAAACTGTTTTTT. As protein: CASSYFRDEREKLFF.

This clonotype was observed at least ten times. The J gene is TRBJ1-1, the V gene TRBV20-1, with D possibly TRBD1 on 6 matching bases. Germline V lookup: CDR1 DFQATT, CDR2 SNEGSKA (reference sequence). Deletions cut 3 bases from V and 6 bases from J, with 11 bases between. The CDR3 contains 12 residues. CDR3: CSASKQGAEAFF. The CDR3 bases are TGCAGTGCTAGTAAACAGGGCGCTGAAGCTTTCTTT.

The V gene is TRBV18, the J gene TRBJ1-2; 9 bases agree with TRBD1. V lost 4 bases to trimming and J lost 2 bases; unmatched junction nucleotides: 5. Per germline, CDR1 KGHSH and CDR2 LQKENI. The CDR3 spans 15 residues. The CDR3, as DNA: TGTGCCAGCTCACAACAGGGGGCACGCAACTATGGCTACACCTTC. This gives the protein CASSQQGARNYGYTF. Filled out from reference TRBV18 and TRBJ1-2, the complete variable domain reads NAGVMQNPRHLVRRRGQEARLRCSPMKGHSHVYWYRQLPEEGLKFMVYLQKENIIDESGMPKERFSAEFPKEGPSILRIQQVVRGDSAAYFCASSQQGARNYGYTFGSGTRLTVV.

This clonotype was seen a handful of times. This chain uses TRBV5-6 with TRBJ2-3; TRBD1 or TRBD2 may be the D gene (5 bases each). This CDR3 has 13 residues. V lost 4 bases to trimming and J lost 10 bases, with 16 bases between them. The germline V gene encodes CDR1 SGHDT and CDR2 YYEEEE. In DNA form, the CDR3 reads TGTGCCAGCAGCACCCCACCCGGGACGGCGCAGTATTTT. Amino acids: CASSTPPGTAQYF. Drawing the rest from reference TRBV5-6 and TRBJ2-3, the complete variable domain is DAGVTQSPTHLIKTRGQQVTLRCSPKSGHDTVSWYQQALGQGPQFIFQYYEEEERQRGNFPDRFSGHQFPNYSSELNVNALLLGDSALYLCASSTPPGTAQYFGPGTRLTVL.

This clonotype was recorded only once. A read error may explain this, as a much larger clone is one base away. In DNA, the CDR3 is TGCAGTGCTAGGGTGGGACAGGAGGCCTACGAGCAGTACTTC. It yields the protein CSARVGQEAYEQYF. This sequence joins TRBV20-1 and TRBJ2-7; 8 bases fit TRBD1. The CDR3 is 14 amino acids. Germline CDR1 is DFQATT and CDR2 is SNEGSKA (reference sequence). J lost 2 bases, V lost 3 bases, and 6 bases had no gene match.

The rearrangement joins TRBV20-1 to TRBJ1-6; 8 positions agree with TRBD1. Per the germline V gene, CDR1 is DFQATT and CDR2 is SNEGSKA (reference sequence). V lost 0 bases and J lost 8; bases outside the gene matches: 3. This CDR3 has 14 amino acids. The CDR3 sequence: CSARDDRGYSPLHF. The CDR3 DNA is TGCAGTGCTAGAGACGACAGGGGTTATTCACCCCTCCACTTT.

The chain is built from TRBV9 and TRBJ2-7; TRBD2 might be the D (7 bases). V was clipped by 4 bases and J by 5 bases, with 19 bases between them. Germline-derived CDR1 and CDR2 are SGDLS and YYNGEE. CDR3 length: 15 residues. The CDR3 here is CASSPPRGAFNEQYF. The CDR3 coding sequence is TGTGCCAGCAGCCCTCCCCGGGGGGCTTTCAACGAGCAGTACTTC.

On this clonotype itself: One base away lies a much larger clone, so this may be a sequencing read error. The chain recombines TRBV20-1 with TRBJ1-1, with unresolved D. The CDR3 extends over 14 amino acids. Germline-derived CDR1 and CDR2 are DFQATT and SNEGSKA (reference sequence). The CDR3 bases are TGCAGTGCTAGAGATTCTCGGGTGAACACTGACGCTTTCTTT. Translated, it gives CSARDSRVNTDAFF.

This clonotype was recorded many times. The J gene is TRBJ1-2, the V gene TRBV12-3 or TRBV12-4, with D hard to call. This CDR3 contains 11 residues. Deletions cut 8 bases from V and 6 bases from J, with 10 bases between. The CDR3 nucleotides read TGTGCCAGCGAATATTTAGATGGCTACACCTTC. Its translation: CASEYLDGYTF.

The table lists this clonotype with many counts. The rearrangement joins TRBV12-3 or TRBV12-4 to TRBJ2-2; either TRBD1 or TRBD2 may fit D (7 bases each). The CDR3 extends over 15 amino acids. The V end lost 5 bases, the J end lost 5 bases, and 15 bases lay between the germline ends. The CDR3: CASSLDREGTGELFF. CDR3 in DNA: TGTGCCAGCAGTCTAGACAGGGAGGGAACCGGGGAGCTGTTTTTT.

V and J are TRBV20-1 and TRBJ2-5; 11 bases align to TRBD2. The ends lost 0 bases at V and 2 bases at J; junction bases unmatched: 5. The germline V gene has CDR1 DFQATT and CDR2 SNEGSKA (reference sequence). The CDR3 has 16 residues. The CDR3 is CSARESSGGGQETQYF. The CDR3 nucleotides are TGCAGTGCTAGAGAAAGTAGCGGGGGGGGGCAAGAGACCCAGTACTTC.

Comment on this clonotype: Mismatch with germline at one junction end may stem from a read error. V and J are TRBV29-1 and TRBJ1-5; D gene unclear. The CDR3 covers 13 residues. CDR1 and CDR2 from the germline V gene are SQVTM and ANQGSEA. DNA for the CDR3: TGCAGCGCCAAGGAGCCCAGCAATCAGCCCAAGCATTTT. Amino acid sequence: CSAKEPSNQPKHF.

This clonotype appeared a few times. The chain combines TRBV4-2 with TRBJ2-2, with TRBD1 as a possible D gene (6 bases). The V and J ends lost 6 bases and 4 bases respectively, with 27 bases between them. Looked up from germline, CDR1 is LGHNA and CDR2 is YNFKEQ. The CDR3 is 19 amino acids. This chain's CDR3 is CASRPGQFVPRWRTGELFF. The CDR3 bases are TGTGCCAGCAGACCCGGACAGTTCGTTCCCCGGTGGCGCACCGGGGAGCTGTTTTTT.

This clonotype was detected ten times or more. V gene TRBV12-3 or TRBV12-4 combines with J gene TRBJ2-3; 8 bases fit TRBD2. J lost 6 bases, V lost 4 bases, and 9 bases had no gene match. The CDR3 contains 15 residues. CDR3 bases: TGTGCCAGCAGTTACGGCGGGGGGCCAGGGGATACGCAGTATTTT. Translated: CASSYGGGPGDTQYF.

This clonotype occurred many times. The chain joins TRBV29-1 to TRBJ1-1; 7 nucleotides agree with TRBD1. Germline CDR1 reads SQVTM; CDR2 reads ANQGSEA. Trimming removed 7 bases from V and 5 bases from J; junction bases left unmatched: 10. The CDR3 totals 13 residues. CDR3: CSALRPGGTEAFF. CDR3 DNA: TGCAGCGCCCTACGTCCAGGGGGGACTGAAGCTTTCTTT.

This clonotype was seen at least ten times. The chain joins TRBV6-1 to TRBJ2-3; tentatively, D is TRBD1 or TRBD2 (5 bases each). Looked up from germline, CDR1 is MNHNS and CDR2 is SASEGT. The ends were cut back, 6 bases at V and 1 base at J, with 8 bases in the middle. The CDR3 extends over 13 amino acids. The CDR3 protein is CASSRGGTDTQYF. The CDR3 DNA reads as TGTGCCAGCAGCCGAGGGGGCACAGATACGCAGTATTTT.

This clonotype was counted ten times or more. J is TRBJ2-1 and V is TRBV29-1; tentatively, D is TRBD1 or TRBD2 (5 bases each). CDR1 and CDR2 (germline): SQVTM, ANQGSEA. The CDR3 extends over 13 amino acids. The V gene lost 8 bases and the J gene lost 3 bases, with 14 bases spanning the gap. In DNA, the CDR3 is TGCAGCTTTAAGGGACGGCTCTACAATGAGCAGTTCTTC. Encoded protein: CSFKGRLYNEQFF.

The CDR3 reads CASSRLGALNTEAFF. CDR3 sequence (DNA): TGTGCCAGCAGCCGTCTAGGGGCGCTGAACACTGAAGCTTTCTTT. This chain connects TRBV9 to TRBJ1-1, with a tentative D call TRBD1 (5 bases). Trimming removed 4 bases at V and 0 bases at J, with 13 bases between. Germline V gene lookup returns CDR1 SGDLS and CDR2 YYNGEE. This CDR3 region has 15 residues.

Only a few counts were recorded for this clonotype. DNA of the CDR3: TGTGCCACCCTCCCGGGACAGGGCTACAATGAGCAGTTCTTC. Translation: CATLPGQGYNEQFF. The chain is built from TRBV24-1 and TRBJ2-1; 9 positions agree with TRBD1. This CDR3 spans 14 amino acids. J lost 3 bases, V lost 9 bases, and 5 bases had no gene match. In germline, CDR1 is KGHDR, CDR2 SFDVKD.

This clonotype was counted at least ten times. J is TRBJ2-1 and V is TRBV20-1; perhaps TRBD1 as D (6 bases). The CDR3 runs 14 residues. CDR1 is DFQATT, CDR2 SNEGSKA, per germline (reference sequence). V lost 2 bases to trimming and J lost 8 bases, with 16 bases between them. The CDR3 nucleotides are TGCAGTGCTAGAAAGCGTGGACAGTCCGATGAGCAGTTCTTC. The encoded protein is CSARKRGQSDEQFF.

This clonotype was seen many times. This chain uses TRBV15 with TRBJ2-3; TRBD2 is a possible D gene (7 bases). V shed 3 bases and J shed 3 bases, with 16 bases lying between them. Germline assignment: CDR1 LNHNV and CDR2 YYDKDF (reference sequence). The CDR3 is 16 amino acids. CDR3 nucleotides: TGTGCCACCAGCAGGGGAACGGGGGGCAGGACAGATACGCAGTATTTT. This gives the protein CATSRGTGGRTDTQYF.

This clonotype was counted a few times. This chain joins TRBV7-2 and TRBJ2-5; D is possibly TRBD1 (5 bases). Per the germline V gene, CDR1 is SGHTA and CDR2 is FQGNSA. The CDR3 has 14 amino acids. V dropped 7 bases and J dropped 4 bases, with 16 bases sitting between them. The DNA of the CDR3 is TGTGCCAGCAAACTGACAGTTTCCACAGAGACCCAGTACTTC. The encoded protein is CASKLTVSTETQYF.

On this clonotype: This may be a read error: a much more frequent sequence differs by one nucleotide. The V and J genes are TRBV20-1 and TRBJ2-3; D call uncertain. This CDR3 contains 13 residues. The V gene lost 6 bases and the J gene lost 2 bases, with 12 bases spanning the gap. Germline lookup yields CDR1 DFQATT and CDR2 SNEGSKA (reference sequence). The CDR3 DNA reads TGCAGTGCCAAAAGACATTCCACAGATACGCAGTATTTT. It yields the protein CSAKRHSTDTQYF.

This chain uses TRBV30 with TRBJ2-7, with a possible D match to TRBD2 (5 bases). CDR1 GTSNPN and CDR2 SVGIG come from the germline V gene (reference sequence). Trimming removed 3 bases at V and 7 bases at J, with 16 bases between. The CDR3 loop spans 13 amino acids. CDR3 protein: CAWSGQLRGEQYF. The CDR3 coding sequence is TGTGCCTGGAGCGGGCAGCTCAGAGGGGAGCAGTACTTC.

This chain connects TRBV19 to TRBJ1-2; no reliable D call. The V end lost 4 bases, the J end lost 8 bases, and 17 bases lay between the germline ends. CDR1 and CDR2 from the germline V gene are LNHDA and SQIVND (reference sequence). The CDR3 is 14 residues long. As DNA, the CDR3 is TGTGCCAGTAGTACCGCGCTGGCCTCCCGAGGCTACACCTTC. It yields the protein CASSTALASRGYTF. The complete variable domain, with remaining parts taken from reference TRBV19 and TRBJ1-2, reads DGGITQSPKYLFRKEGQNVTLSCEQNLNHDAMYWYRQDPGQGLRLIYYSQIVNDFQKGDIAEGYSVSREKKESFPLTVTSAQKNPTAFYLCASSTALASRGYTFGSGTRLTVV.